The rows below give T cell receptor beta chains drawn from one sample of a study of Graves' ophthalmopathy and Graves' hyperthyroidism. MiXCR, run by TCRdb on the multiplex PCR reads, gives a single entry per CDR3 protein. There are 740,000 or so distinct CDR3 sequences in the sample; about 44% occur only once, and less than 55% lies in the top ten. Sequencing was carried out using peripheral blood. The receptor set was obtained from an adult man with Graves' ophthalmopathy. The CDR3 runs from the conserved cysteine through the conserved F or W. A D gene is named only where the DNA matches it firmly. Some rows mark clone size as missing; the rest say once, few, many or name a class of expanded clone.

V: TRBV6-1
size: NA
D: NA
J: TRBJ1-6
DNA: TGTGCCAGCAGACCGGACGGAGATAATTCACCCCTCCACTTT
CDR3: CASRPDGDNSPLHF

V: TRBV15
size: many
D: TRBD1
J: TRBJ1-1
DNA: TGTGCCACCAGCAGAGATCTCCACAGGGGGACTGAAGCTTTCTTT
CDR3: CATSRDLHRGTEAFF

V: TRBV11-2
size: few
D: NA
J: TRBJ1-1
DNA: TGTGCCAGCACCCCTTTGGGACGTCAGAACACTGAAGCTTTCTTT
CDR3: CASTPLGRQNTEAFF

V: TRBV5-6
size: NA
D: NA
J: TRBJ1-6
DNA: TGTGCCAGCAGCTTGAACAGATTCTTCAATTCACCCCTCCACTTT
CDR3: CASSLNRFFNSPLHF

V: TRBV7-2
size: NA
D: TRBD1
J: TRBJ2-7
DNA: TGTGCCAGCGGCTTACGGACAGGGGAGTCCTACGAGCAGTACTTC
CDR3: CASGLRTGESYEQYF

V: TRBV27
size: few
D: NA
J: TRBJ2-7
DNA: TGTGCCAGCAGTTTACTACCATCCCCCGAGCAGTACTTC
CDR3: CASSLLPSPEQYF

V: TRBV5-1
size: NA
D: TRBD2
J: TRBJ2-7
DNA: TGCGCCAGCAGCTTGGCCCCGGGGGAGGGCTACGAGCAGTACTTC
CDR3: CASSLAPGEGYEQYF

V: TRBV10-3
size: NA
D: TRBD1
J: TRBJ1-1
DNA: TGTGCCAGCAGCGACGGACAGGGGAAGAACACTGAAGCTTTCTTT
CDR3: CASSDGQGKNTEAFF

V: TRBV11-2
size: NA
D: NA
J: TRBJ2-7
DNA: TGTGCCAGCAGCTTAGGGGCCAGCTTAACGATAACCTACGAGCAGTACTTC
CDR3: CASSLGASLTITYEQYF

V: TRBV20-1
size: once
D: TRBD1
J: TRBJ2-5
DNA: TGCAGTGCAGGTCAGGGGGTCCAAGAGACCCAGTACTTC
CDR3: CSAGQGVQETQYF

V: TRBV24-1
size: once
D: NA
J: TRBJ2-7
DNA: TGTGCCACCAGTGATTCATGGGGGCTCTTCGGCGAGCAGTACTTC
CDR3: CATSDSWGLFGEQYF

V: TRBV15
size: NA
D: NA
J: TRBJ1-2
DNA: TGTGCCACCAGCAGAGGGACAGTCTTCGGCTACACCTTC
CDR3: CATSRGTVFGYTF

V: TRBV10-3
size: NA
D: TRBD1
J: TRBJ1-1
DNA: TGTGCCATAAGGACAGGGGCGAACACTGAAGCTTTCTTT
CDR3: CAIRTGANTEAFF

V: TRBV19
size: NA
D: TRBD1
J: TRBJ1-5
DNA: TGTGCCAGTAGTATAGGCGCAGCCGGGACAGGGGGCAATCAGCCCCAGCATTTT
CDR3: CASSIGAAGTGGNQPQHF

V: TRBV20-1
size: few
D: NA
J: TRBJ2-2
DNA: TGCAGTGCTAGAGGAGAGGGTACGGACGGGGAGCTGTTTTTT
CDR3: CSARGEGTDGELFF

V: TRBV5-6
size: NA
D: TRBD2
J: TRBJ2-1
DNA: TGTGCCAGCAGCTGGGGGACTAGGTCTTACAATGAGCAGTTCTTC
CDR3: CASSWGTRSYNEQFF

V: TRBV12-3/TRBV12-4
size: NA
D: TRBD1
J: TRBJ1-5
DNA: TGTGCCAGCAGAACCGGACAGGGGGTGTCGACCCAGCATTTT
CDR3: CASRTGQGVSTQHF

V: TRBV7-2
size: few
D: TRBD2
J: TRBJ2-2
DNA: TGTGCCAGCAGCTTAGAACTAGCGGGAGTGGGGACCGGGGAGCTGTTTTTT
CDR3: CASSLELAGVGTGELFF

V: TRBV7-3
size: many
D: NA
J: TRBJ2-2
DNA: TGTGCCAGCAGCTCGACAAAAACGAACACCGGGGAGCTGTTTTTT
CDR3: CASSSTKTNTGELFF

V: TRBV7-9
size: NA
D: NA
J: TRBJ1-2
DNA: TGTGCCAGCAGCATAAGACAGCTAGAAGAGAATGGCTACGCCTTC
CDR3: CASSIRQLEENGYAF

V: TRBV24-1
size: many
D: NA
J: TRBJ1-5
DNA: TGTGCCACCACCGACCGCACCGGGGAGCCCCAGCATTTT
CDR3: CATTDRTGEPQHF

V: TRBV19
size: NA
D: NA
J: TRBJ2-6
DNA: TGTGCCAGTAGTATAAATATTCGGTACTCTGGGGCCAACGTCCTGACTTTC
CDR3: CASSINIRYSGANVLTF

V: TRBV4-1
size: NA
D: NA
J: TRBJ2-5
DNA: TGCGCCAGCAGCCTGCGGGACCGAAAAGAGACCCAGTACTTC
CDR3: CASSLRDRKETQYF

V: TRBV6-6
size: NA
D: NA
J: TRBJ1-3
DNA: TGTGCCAGCAGTTTCACAGGCTCTGGAAACACCATATATTTT
CDR3: CASSFTGSGNTIYF

V: TRBV9
size: NA
D: NA
J: TRBJ2-5
DNA: TGTGCCAGCAGCCCAGGGGGGGATACGGCCACAGAGACCCAGTACTTC
CDR3: CASSPGGDTATETQYF

V: TRBV7-9
size: NA
D: NA
J: TRBJ2-7
DNA: TGTGCCAGCAGCGTAGGTCCCGGGGGCGGGTACGAGCAGTACTTC
CDR3: CASSVGPGGGYEQYF

V: TRBV20-1
size: NA
D: TRBD1
J: TRBJ1-6
DNA: TGCAGTGCTAGAGAAGTGGACAGGGTTAGCTATAATTCACCCCTCCACTTT
CDR3: CSAREVDRVSYNSPLHF

V: TRBV11-2
size: NA
D: NA
J: TRBJ1-2
DNA: TGTGCCAGCAGCCCCTTTGGTGGCAGGGTTGATGGCTACACCTTC
CDR3: CASSPFGGRVDGYTF

V: TRBV7-3
size: few
D: NA
J: TRBJ2-2
DNA: TGTGCCAGCAGCCCGTCTCGCCAAGAGGAGCTGTTTTTT
CDR3: CASSPSRQEELFF

V: TRBV7-9
size: few
D: TRBD1
J: TRBJ2-5
DNA: TGTGCCAGCAGCCCAAGATGGCTGGGACAGGGTCGGGAGACCCAGTACTTC
CDR3: CASSPRWLGQGRETQYF

V: TRBV11-3
size: few
D: NA
J: TRBJ1-2
DNA: TGTGCCAGCAGCCGCGCGGGGGGCAGAGGCTACACCTTC
CDR3: CASSRAGGRGYTF

V: TRBV20-1
size: NA
D: TRBD1
J: TRBJ1-3
DNA: TGCAGTGCTAGGAGGGGGCCGGGAAACACCATATATTTT
CDR3: CSARRGPGNTIYF

V: TRBV11-2
size: NA
D: NA
J: TRBJ1-1
DNA: TGTGCCAGCAGCTTAGACTTCCGGCAGGGACAAGCTTTCTTT
CDR3: CASSLDFRQGQAFF

V: TRBV20-1
size: NA
D: NA
J: TRBJ2-5
DNA: TGCAGTGCTGAATTTACGGGGTCCTCTGGGGTTCCCCAGTACTTC
CDR3: CSAEFTGSSGVPQYF

V: TRBV20-1
size: NA
D: TRBD1
J: TRBJ1-6
DNA: TGCAGTGCCACCCCGGGACAGGGAGGTTCACCCCTCCACTTT
CDR3: CSATPGQGGSPLHF

V: TRBV6-5
size: NA
D: NA
J: TRBJ1-2
DNA: TGTGCCAGCAGTTATAATCGTTTCGGCAAAGATAATAACTATGGCTACACCTTC
CDR3: CASSYNRFGKDNNYGYTF

V: TRBV10-3
size: NA
D: NA
J: TRBJ1-2
DNA: TGTGCCATCAGTGAGCCAACCCTAGATTATGGCTACACCTTC
CDR3: CAISEPTLDYGYTF

V: TRBV25-1
size: NA
D: TRBD1
J: TRBJ1-3
DNA: TGTGCCAGCAGCCGGACACAGGGGACGGCTGGAAACACCATATATTTT
CDR3: CASSRTQGTAGNTIYF

V: TRBV15
size: NA
D: NA
J: TRBJ1-2
DNA: TGTGCCACCAGCAGCCGTACAGAGAACTATGGCTACACCTTC
CDR3: CATSSRTENYGYTF

V: TRBV7-2
size: NA
D: NA
J: TRBJ1-5
DNA: TGTGCCAGCAGCAACTTACACCGGGGCTCCTTCCCCCAGCATTTT
CDR3: CASSNLHRGSFPQHF

V: TRBV2
size: many
D: TRBD1
J: TRBJ2-7
DNA: TGTGCCAGCAGGGGGAGGACAGGGGTTGACGAGCAGTACTTC
CDR3: CASRGRTGVDEQYF

V: TRBV25-1
size: many
D: TRBD1
J: TRBJ2-2
DNA: TGTGCCAGCAGGGGGACAGGCCCATTGCGCGCGAACACCGGGGAGCTGTTTTTT
CDR3: CASRGTGPLRANTGELFF

V: TRBV14
size: NA
D: TRBD1
J: TRBJ1-1
DNA: TGTGCCAGCAGCCAAGCGACCCCACGAACGGGACAGGGAACTTTCTTT
CDR3: CASSQATPRTGQGTFF

V: TRBV10-3
size: NA
D: TRBD1
J: TRBJ1-2
DNA: TGTGCCAGCAGGGGCTCCGGGACAGGGGGCTATGGCTACACCTTC
CDR3: CASRGSGTGGYGYTF

V: TRBV2
size: NA
D: TRBD1
J: TRBJ1-1
DNA: TGTGCCAGCCGCTCAAGCGAGGGACAGATTGTCTTGAACACTGAAGCTTTCTTT
CDR3: CASRSSEGQIVLNTEAFF

V: TRBV25-1
size: NA
D: NA
J: TRBJ1-2
DNA: TGTGCCAGCAGTGCTAGTGAACTTGGGGGGGTCTATGGCTACACCTTC
CDR3: CASSASELGGVYGYTF

V: TRBV7-8
size: NA
D: NA
J: TRBJ1-1
DNA: TGTACCAGCAGCTCCGCTAGGGGAAAGAGACAGGCCAACACTGAAGCTTTCTTT
CDR3: CTSSSARGKRQANTEAFF

V: TRBV9
size: few
D: NA
J: TRBJ2-5
DNA: TGTGCCAGCAGCGTAGCTTTGGGGACGAACCAAGAGACCCAGTACTTC
CDR3: CASSVALGTNQETQYF

V: TRBV7-1
size: NA
D: NA
J: TRBJ2-2
DNA: TGTGCCAGCAGCTCACCCGACTTCGGAGGGAACACCGGGGAGCTGTTTTTT
CDR3: CASSSPDFGGNTGELFF